Shown below are 28 T cell receptor beta chains from a single sample sequenced in a study of blood T cell repertoires in COVID-19. Here immunoSEQ multiplex PCR was the method, and the copy in TCRdb shows in-frame clones only, minus some. The sample has nearly 110,000 clones, approximately 80% seen once. The sequencing sample was made of peripheral blood. Receptors originate from an older man with COVID-19, enrolled during active disease.

CDR3 sequence reads: CASSPGGTGSYEQYF. CDR3 DNA: TGTGCCAGCAGCCCCGGGGGTACAGGTTCCTACGAGCAGTACTTC. This chain connects TRBV11-2 to TRBJ2-7; D might be TRBD2 (6 bases). Germline lookup yields CDR1 SGHAT and CDR2 FQNNGV. This CDR3 comprises 15 residues. V was clipped by 5 bases and J by 1 base, with 15 bases between them.

The gene calls are TRBV5-1 and TRBJ1-6; TRBD1 matches 7 bases. The germline CDR1 and CDR2 sequences are SGHRS and YFSETQ. The CDR3 is 15 residues long. The V segment lost 5 bases and the J segment 8 bases; nucleotides outside the gene matches: 10. The CDR3 region has the DNA TGCGCCAGCAGTCCTGGGGGACAGTTAGATTCACCCCTCCACTTT. Amino acid sequence: CASSPGGQLDSPLHF.

This clone was counted a single time. This rearrangement joins TRBV3-1 (or the pseudogene TRBV3-2) to TRBJ1-2; tentatively, D is TRBD1 (6 bases). V lost 4 bases, J lost 8 bases, and 11 bases lay in between. Per germline, CDR1 LGHDT and CDR2 YNNKEL (reference sequence). The CDR3 is made up of 12 amino acids. CDR3 nucleotides: TGTGCCAGCAGCCTTAACAGGGACGGCTACACCTTC. Protein: CASSLNRDGYTF.

V usage is TRBV27 and J usage is TRBJ1-1; TRBD1 aligns across 9 bases. CDR3 length: 16 amino acids. CDR1 MNHEY and CDR2 SMNVEV come from the germline V gene (reference sequence). Unmatched junction bases numbered 6, after V lost 1 base and J lost 3 bases. The CDR3 is CASSLLGTGLDTEAFF. Here the CDR3 DNA reads TGTGCCAGCAGTTTATTAGGGACAGGGTTAGACACTGAAGCTTTCTTT.

The genes are TRBV5-1 and TRBJ1-2; D possibly corresponds to TRBD1 (6 bases). The length of the CDR3 is 14 residues. Per the germline V gene, CDR1 is SGHRS and CDR2 is YFSETQ. Deletions cut 2 bases from V and 5 bases from J, with 13 bases between. The chain's CDR3 is CASSLPGTLYGYTF. As DNA, the CDR3 is TGCGCCAGCAGCTTACCTGGGACACTTTATGGCTACACCTTC.

This clone was found once. The chain combines TRBV18 with TRBJ1-1; 8 positions match TRBD1. Per the germline V gene, CDR1 is KGHSH and CDR2 is LQKENI. Trimming at V came to 5 bases and at J to 1 base, leaving 12 bases not matched to a gene. CDR3 length: 17 amino acids. The CDR3 sequence is CASSSIIGQGANTEAFF. CDR3 in DNA: TGTGCCAGCTCATCGATTATTGGACAGGGAGCGAACACTGAAGCTTTCTTT.

This chain links TRBV5-4 with TRBJ2-5; D may be TRBD2 (6 bases). The CDR3 totals 13 residues. V was clipped by 2 bases and J by 5 bases, with 10 bases between them. CDR1 SGHNT and CDR2 YYREEE come from the germline V gene (reference sequence). This chain's CDR3 is CASSLAGRETQYF. As DNA, the CDR3 is TGTGCCAGCAGCTTAGCAGGGAGGGAGACCCAGTACTTC.

The count of this clone is one. The rearrangement uses TRBV12-5 and TRBJ1-2; possible D gene TRBD1, 5 bases. The CDR3 sequence is 13 residues long. V lost 2 bases, J lost 3 bases, and 7 bases lay in between. In germline, CDR1 is LGHNT, CDR2 FRNRAP. The CDR3: CASGLQTDYGYTF. The CDR3 DNA reads TGTGCTAGTGGTTTGCAGACAGACTATGGCTACACCTTC.

The table lists this clone with a few counts. J is TRBJ2-1 and V is TRBV28, with 10 bases fitting TRBD2. The CDR3 is made up of 16 amino acids. Germline V gene sequence: CDR1 MDHEN, CDR2 SYDVKM. After removal of 0 bases from V and 2 bases from J, the junction contained 1 base not matched to a gene. The CDR3 nucleotides are TGTGCCAGCAGTTTATGGGGGACTAGCGCCTACAATGAGCAGTTCTTC. Translation: CASSLWGTSAYNEQFF.

The chain links TRBV12-5 to TRBJ2-1; 7 bases are shared with TRBD1. Unmatched junction bases numbered 0, after V lost 1 base and J lost 6 bases. The CDR3 is made up of 13 amino acids. Germline CDR1 and CDR2: LGHNT and FRNRAP. Here the CDR3 DNA reads TGTGCTAGTGGTTTGGACAGGGGCAATGAGCAGTTCTTC. It is translated as CASGLDRGNEQFF.

The chain recombines TRBV7-3 with TRBJ2-1; tentatively, D is TRBD2 (5 bases). V was trimmed by 1 base and J by 4 bases, leaving 14 bases between them. This CDR3 is 16 amino acids long. The V gene's germline CDR1 is SGHTA and CDR2 FQGTGA. The CDR3 coding sequence is TGTGCCAGCAGCTTAATTCCAGCGGATATATACAATGAGCAGTTCTTC. Its protein product is CASSLIPADIYNEQFF.

This chain links TRBV28 with TRBJ1-6, with TRBD1 matching 9 bases. CDR3 size: 16 residues. J was trimmed by 10 bases and V by 5 bases; bases with no gene match: 12. Germline V CDR1 and CDR2: MDHEN, SYDVKM. The CDR3 coding sequence is TGTGCCAGCAGTAACCCCCGACAGGGGGTAGTATCACCCCTCCACTTT. Translating it yields CASSNPRQGVVSPLHF. Full variable domain (outside the CDR3, taken from reference TRBV28 and TRBJ1-6): DVKVTQSSRYLVKRTGEKVFLECVQDMDHENMFWYRQDPGLGLRLIYFSYDVKMKEKGDIPEGYSVSREKKERFSLILESASTNQTSMYLCASSNPRQGVVSPLHFGNGTRLTVT.

This chain uses TRBV19 with TRBJ1-5, with 9 nucleotides matching TRBD1. Germline CDR1 reads LNHDA; CDR2 reads SQIVND (reference sequence). V shed 10 bases and J 4 bases; nucleotides not matched to a gene: 5. The CDR3 has 13 residues. The CDR3: CATRDRANQPQHF. As DNA, the CDR3 is TGTGCCACCCGGGACAGGGCTAATCAGCCCCAGCATTTT.

This clone was counted once. The chain couples TRBV18 to TRBJ1-4, with 8 bases matching TRBD1. Germline V gives CDR1 KGHSH, CDR2 LQKENI. V lost 4 bases, J lost 4 bases, and 8 bases stayed unmatched. This CDR3 region has 16 residues. This chain's CDR3 is CASSLSGQGINEKLFF. The CDR3, as DNA: TGTGCCAGCTCACTAAGCGGACAGGGCATTAATGAAAAACTGTTTTTT.

This clone showed up just a few times. The chain employs TRBV5-1 and TRBJ2-2; 10 bases agree with TRBD2. This CDR3 has 16 residues. Germline CDR1 and CDR2: SGHRS and YFSETQ. V gave up 0 bases and J gave up 5 bases; unmatched junction bases: 4. The CDR3 reads CASSLAGSGRTGELFF. CDR3 bases: TGCGCCAGCAGCTTGGCCGGTAGCGGGAGGACCGGGGAGCTGTTTTTT.

The gene calls are TRBV27 and TRBJ2-7; maybe TRBD2 (5 bases). V was pared by 3 bases and J by 6 bases, with 15 bases between. The CDR3 length is 14 residues. Germline CDR1 and CDR2: MNHEY and SMNVEV (reference sequence). The CDR3 protein is CASSLISNGGEQYF. The CDR3 bases are TGTGCCAGCAGTTTGATATCCAATGGAGGCGAGCAGTACTTC.

This rearrangement joins TRBV7-9 to TRBJ1-2; 7 nucleotides agree with TRBD1. There are 12 residues in the CDR3. CDR1 is SEHNR and CDR2 is FQNEAQ in the germline V gene (reference sequence). The trim removed 5 bases at V and 6 bases at J, leaving 3 bases unmatched. CDR3 loop: CASSPGTDGYTF. The CDR3 region has the DNA TGTGCCAGCAGCCCCGGGACAGATGGCTACACCTTC.

The chain couples TRBV29-1 to TRBJ2-3, with 10 nucleotides matching TRBD2. Germline values: CDR1 SQVTM, CDR2 ANQGSEA. The junction had 3 bases not matched to a gene; V was cut back by 1 base and J by 2 bases. The CDR3 runs to 15 residues. The CDR3, as DNA: TGCAGCGTTGAAGGTAGCGGGAGGAACACAGATACGCAGTATTTT. It yields the protein CSVEGSGRNTDTQYF.

This sequence joins TRBV6-6 and TRBJ2-1; 7 positions agree with TRBD1. Germline V gives CDR1 MNHNY, CDR2 SVGAGI (reference sequence). The CDR3 is made up of 13 amino acids. V lost 4 bases and J lost 7; bases outside the gene matches: 4. CDR3 loop: CASSWTGTNEQFF. The CDR3 DNA follows: TGTGCCAGCAGTTGGACAGGAACGAATGAGCAGTTCTTC.

The rearrangement joins TRBV28 to TRBJ1-6, with unresolved D. This CDR3 region has 15 residues. The ends were cut back, 8 bases at V and 7 bases at J, with 18 bases in the middle. CDR1 and CDR2 from the germline V gene are MDHEN and SYDVKM. Written as DNA, the CDR3 is TGTGCCAGCTACTCCCTCTCCGATAACAATTCACCCCTCCACTTT. Its translation is CASYSLSDNNSPLHF.

This clone was recorded many times. V gene TRBV7-9 combines with J gene TRBJ2-7, with 11 bases identical to TRBD1. The CDR3 loop spans 17 amino acids. Germline-derived CDR1 and CDR2 are SEHNR and FQNEAQ (reference sequence). J lost 2 bases, V lost 5 bases, and 11 bases had no gene match. CDR3 coding DNA: TGTGCCAGCAGCCAATGGACAGGGGGCGTGAGGGCCTACGAGCAGTACTTC. The encoded protein is CASSQWTGGVRAYEQYF.

The chain links TRBV24-1 to TRBJ2-2; 9 bases match TRBD1. The trim removed 5 bases at V and 3 bases at J, leaving 6 bases unmatched. The CDR3 has 16 amino acids. CDR1 KGHDR and CDR2 SFDVKD come from the germline V gene. The DNA of the CDR3 is TGTGCCACCAGTGTTACGGGACAGGGAGACACCGGGGAGCTGTTTTTT. Encoded protein: CATSVTGQGDTGELFF.

The chain combines TRBV2 with TRBJ1-2; TRBD1 might be the D (5 bases). Trimming left V 7 bases short and J 8 bases short, with 17 bases between. The germline V gene has CDR1 SNHLY and CDR2 FYNNEI. The CDR3 consists of 13 residues. CDR3 DNA sequence: TGTGCCAGCAAACTGGACACCCACGGAGGCTACACCTTC. It is translated as CASKLDTHGGYTF.

In DNA, the CDR3 is TGTGCCAGCAGTTCCAACCTCGGGACAGTGATCATGCCCCAGCATTTT. Protein sequence: CASSSNLGTVIMPQHF. The chain employs TRBV28 and TRBJ1-5, with TRBD1 matching 7 bases. V was clipped by 4 bases and J by 9 bases; unmatched bases: 15. The CDR3 is 16 residues long. Germline CDR1 is MDHEN and CDR2 is SYDVKM.

This chain joins TRBV5-1 and TRBJ1-2; no clear D gene. The CDR3 runs 13 residues. The ends were cut back, 0 bases at V and 7 bases at J, with 10 bases in the middle. Germline CDR1 reads SGHRS; CDR2 reads YFSETQ. CDR3 loop: CASSLDIAVGYTF. As DNA, the CDR3 is TGCGCCAGCAGCTTGGACATCGCGGTTGGCTACACCTTC.

This rearrangement joins TRBV6-2 or TRBV6-3 to TRBJ2-5, with TRBD1 matching 8 bases. Germline CDR1 and CDR2: MNHEY and SVGEGT. The CDR3 has 16 amino acids. V was pared by 2 bases and J by 7 bases, with 12 bases of the junction left unmatched. CDR3: CASSYDRGGVVWTQYF. CDR3 bases: TGTGCCAGCAGTTACGACAGGGGCGGAGTTGTTTGGACCCAGTACTTC.

This chain links TRBV6-5 with TRBJ1-6; 11 bases align to TRBD1. CDR3 length equals 14 residues. V lost 6 bases, J lost 7 bases, and 2 bases stayed unmatched. The germline V gene has CDR1 MNHEY and CDR2 SVGAGI. The CDR3 nucleotides are TGTGCCAGCAGGGGGACAGGGGGGAATTCACCCCTCCACTTT. The encoded protein is CASRGTGGNSPLHF.

This clone was observed a few times. This chain connects TRBV3-1 (or the pseudogene TRBV3-2) to TRBJ2-2; D is uncertain. Per germline, CDR1 LGHDT and CDR2 YNNKEL (reference sequence). This CDR3 spans 14 amino acids. Trimming stripped 1 base from V and 2 bases from J, with 5 bases between. In DNA, the CDR3 is TGTGCCAGCAGCCAAGGAGGAAACACCGGGGAGCTGTTTTTT. Its translation: CASSQGGNTGELFF.